This T cell receptor (beta chain) comes out of a study of cytomegalovirus exposure and HLA in healthy donors. Study-level results: According to the study, roughly 160 TCR beta chains were cytomegalovirus-associated.

Profiled with immunoSEQ multiplex PCR; TCRdb holds only in-frame clones, not every one. Of under 300,000 clones listed, around 90% are singletons. The V and J ends lost 5 bases and 7 bases, in that order; junction bases with no gene match: 6. The CDR3 sequence is 14 residues long. Germline loops: CDR1 SGHRS, CDR2 YFSETQ. Remarks on this clone: The antigen remains unidentified.

Sample: PBMCs. The clonotype was recovered from a woman aged 18-29 years in good health and CMV-seronegative. V is TRBV5-1 and J is TRBJ1-4; 9 bases map to TRBD1. CDR3 sequence reads: CASRTGTGSEKLFF. The CDR3 coding sequence is TGCGCCAGCAGAACCGGGACAGGGTCTGAAAAACTGTTTTTT.